This T cell receptor (beta chain) was found in a study of control samples from healthy donors and cancer patients. The table came from immunoSEQ multiplex PCR; TCRdb's copy has only in-frame clones and leaves some out. The sample has about 69,000 clones, roughly nine tenths seen once. CDR3 length equals 13 residues. V was pared by 6 bases and J by 4 bases, with 3 bases of the junction left unmatched. CDR1 and CDR2 from the germline V gene are LNHNV and YYDKDF (reference sequence). The source of this sequence is a man in his sixties with lung cancer. Sequenced: PBMCs. The gene calls are TRBV15 and TRBJ1-2, with TRBD1 matching over 9 bases. Here the CDR3 reads CATSRDRVYGYTF. The CDR3 bases are TGTGCCACCAGTCGGGACAGGGTCTATGGCTACACCTTC.